This T cell receptor (beta chain) was documented in a study of T-cell memory formation after mild COVID-19. The CDR3 has 15 amino acids. This clonotype appeared once. The antigen remains undetermined. An end of the junction does not agree with germline; a read error may underlie this. TCRdb ran MiXCR on the 5' RACE reads and lists one entry per CDR3 protein. The repertoire includes 220,000 or so distinct CDR3 sequences, over 7.5% of them detected once, and 3.5% to 4% sits in the top ten. General study findings and limits: Mainly CM and EM harbored the contracting CD4+ clones; mainly EMRA harbored the CD8+ ones.

This TCR derives from a man aged 18 to 30 who had mild COVID-19 (a few samples of this study predate the infection). Cell type and time point are not known. Sequences were obtained from PBMCs or a T cell subset sorted from them (not recorded which). The chain has TRBV12-3 or TRBV12-4 and TRBJ2-3; D is tentatively TRBD1 or TRBD2 (5 bases each). The CDR3 here is CVSSLATGTSTTQYF. The CDR3 bases are TGTGTCAGCAGTTTAGCGACTGGGACCTCTACTACGCAGTATTTT.